This T cell receptor beta chain was sequenced during a study of T cell responses to AZD1222 COVID-19 vaccine. The data were produced by immunoSEQ multiplex PCR, yet TCRdb's version contains in-frame clones alone and is incomplete. The sample yields some 130,000 clones, approximately 92% seen once. With regard to this clone: Its antigen is not identified.

Germline CDR1 and CDR2: LGHNA and YSLEER. Between the trimmed V and J ends, which lost 0 bases and 2 bases, there was a span of 10 bases. The CDR3 contains 15 residues. Regarding the study as a whole: Seropositive AZD1222 recipients at baseline numbered only six or seven. Elevations in Spike-specific TCR breadth and depth followed administration of two AZD1222 doses.

This sequence joins TRBV4-3 and TRBJ1-2; D possibly corresponds to TRBD1 (6 bases). Sequencing used peripheral blood, obtained 28 days after the second AZD1222 dose. The source of this sequence is an adult who received the AZD1222 COVID-19 vaccine. The CDR3 bases are TGCGCCAGCAGCCAAGAAGCAGGGGCAAACTATGGCTACACCTTC. Protein: CASSQEAGANYGYTF.